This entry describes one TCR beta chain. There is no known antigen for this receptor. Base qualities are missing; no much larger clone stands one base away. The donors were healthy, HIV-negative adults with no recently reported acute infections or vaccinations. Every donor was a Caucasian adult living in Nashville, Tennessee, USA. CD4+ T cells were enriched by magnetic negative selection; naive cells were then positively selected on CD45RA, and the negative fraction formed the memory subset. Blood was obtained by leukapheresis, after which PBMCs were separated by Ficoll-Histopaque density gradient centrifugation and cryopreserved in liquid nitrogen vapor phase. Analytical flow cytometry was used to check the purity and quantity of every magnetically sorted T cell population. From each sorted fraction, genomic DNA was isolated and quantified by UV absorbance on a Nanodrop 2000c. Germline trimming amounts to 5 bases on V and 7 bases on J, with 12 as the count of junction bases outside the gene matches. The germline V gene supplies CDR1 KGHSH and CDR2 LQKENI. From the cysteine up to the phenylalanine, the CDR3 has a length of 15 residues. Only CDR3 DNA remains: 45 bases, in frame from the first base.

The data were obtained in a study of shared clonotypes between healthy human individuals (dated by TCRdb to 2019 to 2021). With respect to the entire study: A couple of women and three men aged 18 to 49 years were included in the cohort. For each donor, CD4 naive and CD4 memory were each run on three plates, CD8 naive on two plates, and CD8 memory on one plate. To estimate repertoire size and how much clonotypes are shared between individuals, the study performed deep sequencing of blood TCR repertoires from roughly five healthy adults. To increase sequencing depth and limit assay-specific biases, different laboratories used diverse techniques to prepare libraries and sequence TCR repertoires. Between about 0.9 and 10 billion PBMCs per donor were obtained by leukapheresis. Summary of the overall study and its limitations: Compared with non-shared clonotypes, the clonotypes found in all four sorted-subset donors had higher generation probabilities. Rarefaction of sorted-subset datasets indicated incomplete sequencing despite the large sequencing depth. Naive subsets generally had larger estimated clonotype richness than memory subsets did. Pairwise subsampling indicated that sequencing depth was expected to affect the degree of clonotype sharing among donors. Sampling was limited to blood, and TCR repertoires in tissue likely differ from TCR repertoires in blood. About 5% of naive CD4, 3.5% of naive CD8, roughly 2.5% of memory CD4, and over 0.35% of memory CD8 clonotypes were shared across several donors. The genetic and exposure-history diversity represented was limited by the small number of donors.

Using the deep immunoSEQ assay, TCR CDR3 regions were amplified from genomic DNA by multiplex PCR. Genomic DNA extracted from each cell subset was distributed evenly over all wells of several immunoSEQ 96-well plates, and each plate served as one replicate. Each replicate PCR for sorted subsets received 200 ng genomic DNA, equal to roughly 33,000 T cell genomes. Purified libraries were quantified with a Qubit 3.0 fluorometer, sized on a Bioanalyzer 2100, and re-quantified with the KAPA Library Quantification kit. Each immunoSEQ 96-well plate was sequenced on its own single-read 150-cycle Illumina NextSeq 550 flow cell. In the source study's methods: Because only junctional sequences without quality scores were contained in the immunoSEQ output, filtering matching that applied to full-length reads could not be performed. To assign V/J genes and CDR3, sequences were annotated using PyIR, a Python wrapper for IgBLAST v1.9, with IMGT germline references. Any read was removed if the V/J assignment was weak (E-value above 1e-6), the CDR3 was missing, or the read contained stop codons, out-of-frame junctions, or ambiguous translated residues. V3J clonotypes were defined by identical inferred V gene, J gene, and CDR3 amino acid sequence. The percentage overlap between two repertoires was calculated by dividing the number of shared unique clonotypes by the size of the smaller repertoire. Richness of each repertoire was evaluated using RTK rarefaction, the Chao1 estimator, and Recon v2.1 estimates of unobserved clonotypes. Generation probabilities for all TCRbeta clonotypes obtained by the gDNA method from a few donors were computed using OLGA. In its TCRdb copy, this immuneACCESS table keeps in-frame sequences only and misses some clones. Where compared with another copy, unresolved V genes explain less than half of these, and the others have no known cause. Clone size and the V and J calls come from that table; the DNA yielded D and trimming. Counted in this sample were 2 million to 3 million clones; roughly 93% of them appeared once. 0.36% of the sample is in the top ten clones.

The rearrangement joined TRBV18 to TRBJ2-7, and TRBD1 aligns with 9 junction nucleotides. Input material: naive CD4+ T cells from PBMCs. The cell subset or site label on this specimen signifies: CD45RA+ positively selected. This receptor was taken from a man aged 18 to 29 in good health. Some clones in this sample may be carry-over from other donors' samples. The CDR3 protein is CASSAGQGPVWEQYF. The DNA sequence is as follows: TGTGCCAGCTCAGCGGGACAGGGTCCTGTGTGGGAGCAGTACTTC.